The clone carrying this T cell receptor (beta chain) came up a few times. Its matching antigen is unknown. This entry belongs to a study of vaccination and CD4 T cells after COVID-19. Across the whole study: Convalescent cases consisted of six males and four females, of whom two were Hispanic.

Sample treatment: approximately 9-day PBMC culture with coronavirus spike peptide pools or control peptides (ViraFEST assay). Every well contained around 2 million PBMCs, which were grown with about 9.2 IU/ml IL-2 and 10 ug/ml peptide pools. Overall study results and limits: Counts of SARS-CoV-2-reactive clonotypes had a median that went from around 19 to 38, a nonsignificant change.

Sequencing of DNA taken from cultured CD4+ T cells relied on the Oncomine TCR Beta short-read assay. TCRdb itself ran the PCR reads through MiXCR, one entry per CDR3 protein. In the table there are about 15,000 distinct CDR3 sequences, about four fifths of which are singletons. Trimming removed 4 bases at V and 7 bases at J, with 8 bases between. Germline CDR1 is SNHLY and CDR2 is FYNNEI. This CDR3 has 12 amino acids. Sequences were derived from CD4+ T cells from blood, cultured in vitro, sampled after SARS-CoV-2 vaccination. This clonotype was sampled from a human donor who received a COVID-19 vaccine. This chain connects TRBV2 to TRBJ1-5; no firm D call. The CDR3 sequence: CASSGTGQPQHF. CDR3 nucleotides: TGTGCCAGCAGTGGTACGGGACAGCCCCAGCATTTT.